A selection of T cell receptor beta chains follows, all from one sample in a study of blood T cell repertoires in COVID-19. Assay used: immunoSEQ multiplex PCR; TCRdb lists only in-frame clones, some missing. The repertoire has a few hundred thousand clones, roughly nine tenths of them found once; the top ten carry 3% to 3.5%. Sequencing input: peripheral blood. Receptor source: a man aged 18 to 29 with active or convalescent COVID-19. CDR3s include the opening cysteine and the closing phenylalanine or tryptophan. A D gene is named only where the DNA matches it firmly. Some rows mark clone size as missing; the rest say once, few, many or name a class of expanded clone.

>few|TRBD1|TRBV30|TRBJ1-4
CAWSRGQGATNEKLFF
TGTGCCTGGAGTCGGGGGCAGGGGGCAACTAATGAAAAACTGTTTTTT
>.|.|TRBV5-1|TRBJ1-2
CASSSSGTNYGYTF
TGCGCCAGCAGCTCCTCCGGGACAAACTATGGCTACACCTTC
>.|.|TRBV19|TRBJ1-3
CASSSGFSGNTIYF
TGTGCCAGTAGTAGCGGGTTCTCTGGAAACACCATATATTTT
>.|TRBD1|TRBV27|TRBJ2-7
CASSIGTGGGIQYF
TGTGCCAGCAGTATCGGGACAGGGGGCGGAATTCAGTACTTC
>once|TRBD1|TRBV19|TRBJ2-7
CASSIGTGGFYEQYF
TGTGCCAGTAGTATTGGGACAGGGGGCTTCTACGAGCAGTACTTC
>.|.|TRBV12-5|TRBJ2-7
CASGFSLAGEQYF
TGTGCTAGTGGTTTTTCGTTAGCCGGCGAGCAGTACTTC
>.|.|TRBV5-4|TRBJ2-1
CASAPGGTGSNEQFF
TGTGCCAGCGCCCCTGGAGGAACCGGGTCGAATGAGCAGTTCTTC
>once|TRBD1|TRBV10-3|TRBJ1-1
CAISSGGLNTEAFF
TGTGCCATCAGCTCAGGGGGTTTGAACACTGAAGCTTTCTTT
>.|TRBD2|TRBV4-2|TRBJ2-1
CASSPPGLAGHEFF
TGTGCCAGCAGCCCCCCCGGACTAGCGGGACACGAATTCTTC
>.|.|TRBV5-1|TRBJ1-3
CASSLADWGVGNTIYF
TGCGCCAGCAGCTTGGCCGACTGGGGGGTTGGAAACACCATATATTTT
>.|.|TRBV9|TRBJ1-4
CASSVRGGTPTNEKLFF
TGTGCCAGCAGCGTGAGAGGTGGGACTCCAACTAATGAAAAACTGTTTTTT
>once|.|TRBV7-3|TRBJ2-5
CASSHTTGIQETQYF
TGTGCCAGCAGCCATACCACGGGGATCCAAGAGACCCAGTACTTC
>.|.|TRBV4-3|TRBJ1-2
CASSQEEGSGYTF
TGCGCCAGCAGCCAAGAGGAGGGATCGGGCTACACCTTC
>.|TRBD1|TRBV6-6|TRBJ1-2
CASSFGQGDGYTF
TGTGCCAGCAGCTTCGGACAGGGAGATGGCTACACCTTC
>.|TRBD1|TRBV9|TRBJ1-3
CASSRQGAGNTIYF
TGTGCCAGCAGCAGACAGGGTGCTGGAAACACCATATATTTT